Below are 29 T cell receptor beta chains sequenced from a single sample in a study of cytomegalovirus exposure and HLA in healthy donors. PCR employed 60 Vbeta and 13 Jbeta primers. Produced via immunoSEQ multiplex PCR; TCRdb's table is partial and in-frame only. Among around 200,000 clones listed, around four fifths were seen once. Material for sequencing was PBMCs. These receptor sequences come from a woman between 50 and 59 years old in good health and CMV-seropositive.

The sample holds one count of this clone. The chain combines TRBV5-1 with TRBJ2-3, with D hard to call. V was cut by 4 bases and J by 0 bases, with 9 bases left in between. This CDR3 region has 14 residues. Looked up from germline, CDR1 is SGHRS and CDR2 is YFSETQ. The CDR3 region has the DNA TGCGCCAGCAGCCCTATTCCTAGCACAGATACGCAGTATTTT. Protein: CASSPIPSTDTQYF.

The gene calls are TRBV27 and TRBJ1-5, with 11 bases fitting TRBD1. Losses at the gene ends were 8 bases for V and 6 bases for J; bases not matched to a gene: 9. The CDR3 consists of 15 residues. CDR1 is MNHEY, CDR2 SMNVEV, per germline (reference sequence). The CDR3 nucleotides read TGTGCCAGCTCCTCCGGGACAGGGGGGATTCAGCCCCAGCATTTT. Translation: CASSSGTGGIQPQHF.

The chain combines TRBV5-4 with TRBJ2-2; D gene unclear. V was shortened by 3 bases and J by 5 bases, with 5 bases between the two germline ends. Germline V gene data show CDR1 as SGHNT and CDR2 as YYREEE (reference sequence). The CDR3 loop spans 12 amino acids. The CDR3 nucleotides are TGTGCCAGCAGCTCCTTAACCGGGGAGCTGTTTTTT. Its translation is CASSSLTGELFF.

The chain couples TRBV5-6 to TRBJ2-5; 7 nucleotides line up with TRBD1. The last part of the DNA fits TRBJ2-7 better; the J call may be wrong. The CDR3 contains 14 residues. Germline lookup yields CDR1 SGHDT and CDR2 YYEEEE. CDR3 in amino acids: CASSLRQGIYEQYF. CDR3 sequence (DNA): TGTGCCAGCAGCTTGAGACAGGGAATCTACGAGCAGTACTTC.

The genes are TRBV4-1 and TRBJ2-5; TRBD2 aligns across 9 bases. The junction had 8 bases not matched to a gene; V was cut back by 4 bases and J by 2 bases. Germline V gene lookup returns CDR1 MGHRA and CDR2 YSYEKL. The length of the CDR3 is 16 residues. The CDR3 sequence is CASSPRGGGVQETQYF. In nucleotides, the CDR3 is TGCGCCAGCAGCCCCCGCGGCGGGGGGGTGCAAGAGACCCAGTACTTC.

The CDR3 DNA reads as TGTGCCAGCAGAAGGGGGAGCCTTAAAAATCAGCCCCAGCATTTT. Translating it yields CASRRGSLKNQPQHF. The chain combines TRBV6-5 with TRBJ1-5; the D gene is possibly TRBD1 (6 bases). CDR3 size: 15 residues. Germline V CDR1 and CDR2: MNHEY, SVGAGI. The V end lost 6 bases, the J end lost 4 bases, and 16 bases lay between the germline ends.

The chain is built from TRBV7-2 and TRBJ2-3; TRBD2 aligns across 12 bases. Germline V gene sequence: CDR1 SGHTA, CDR2 FQGNSA. The V and J ends lost 5 bases and 5 bases, in that order; junction bases with no gene match: 11. The CDR3 sequence is 17 residues long. Here the CDR3 DNA reads TGTGCCAGCAGCAACCCTCTAGCGGGGGGGCAGGGAGATACGCAGTATTTT. Translated: CASSNPLAGGQGDTQYF.

The chain has TRBV28 and TRBJ2-7, with 14 bases fitting TRBD2. After removal of 6 bases from V and 3 bases from J, the junction contained 4 bases not matched to a gene. This CDR3 has 15 amino acids. Germline assignment: CDR1 MDHEN and CDR2 SYDVKM. The CDR3 DNA sequence: TGTGCCAGCAGCCCCGGGACTAGCGGGGGCTACGAGCAGTACTTC. Translation: CASSPGTSGGYEQYF.

The V and J genes are TRBV9 and TRBJ1-2; D ambiguous. CDR1 is SGDLS, CDR2 YYNGEE, per germline. This CDR3 is 13 amino acids long. V was trimmed by 3 bases and J by 1 base, leaving 7 bases between them. The CDR3 sequence is CASSGDNNYGYTF. The CDR3 DNA is TGTGCCAGCAGCGGAGACAATAACTATGGCTACACCTTC.

The chain combines TRBV2 with TRBJ2-7; TRBD1 agrees at 10 bases. CDR3 length: 14 residues. From germline, CDR1 is SNHLY and CDR2 FYNNEI. The trim removed 1 base at V and 7 bases at J, leaving 4 bases unmatched. CDR3 loop: CASSEGDRGREQYF. CDR3 nucleotides: TGTGCCAGCAGTGAAGGGGACAGGGGCCGGGAGCAGTACTTC. Drawing the rest from reference TRBV2 and TRBJ2-7, the complete variable domain is EPEVTQTPSHQVTQMGQEVILRCVPISNHLYFYWYRQILGQKVEFLVSFYNNEISEKSEIFDDQFSVERPDGSNFTLKIRSTKLEDSAMYFCASSEGDRGREQYFGPGTRLTVT.

The chain combines TRBV19 with TRBJ2-1, with D possibly being TRBD1 (5 bases). This CDR3 contains 14 residues. Germline CDR1 is LNHDA and CDR2 is SQIVND (reference sequence). In nucleotides, the CDR3 is TGTGCAGTGGGGCCGGTTCTCGGGTACAATGAGCAGTTCTTC. Residues: CAVGPVLGYNEQFF.

This clone came up once. The V and J genes are TRBV10-3 and TRBJ1-3; 10 bases agree with TRBD1. The DNA end is more similar to TRBJ2-2, so the J call may be wrong. CDR3 length: 12 amino acids. Germline assignment: CDR1 ENHRY and CDR2 SYGVKD. The CDR3 DNA reads TGTGCCCATGGGACAGGGGCCGGGGAGCTGTTTTTT. Translation: CAHGTGAGELFF.

The chain joins TRBV7-8 to TRBJ1-2; D is possibly TRBD1 (6 bases). The CDR3 loop spans 18 amino acids. The V end was cut by 4 bases, the J end by 1 base, with 22 bases between. CDR1 SGHVS and CDR2 FQNEAQ come from the germline V gene. The CDR3: CASSSEYTGTSVNYGYTF. The CDR3 DNA follows: TGTGCCAGCAGCTCCGAATATACCGGGACATCCGTTAACTATGGCTACACCTTC.

The gene calls are TRBV30 and TRBJ1-6; 10 bases match TRBD1. CDR1 is GTSNPN, CDR2 SVGIG, per germline (reference sequence). The CDR3 runs 13 residues. V lost 2 bases and J lost 10; bases outside the gene matches: 2. The CDR3 nucleotides are TGTGCCTGGAGTCCGGACAGGGGGTCACCCCTCCACTTT. This gives the protein CAWSPDRGSPLHF. Full variable domain (outside the CDR3, taken from reference TRBV30 and TRBJ1-6): SQTIHQWPATLVQPVGSPLSLECTVEGTSNPNLYWYRQAAGRGLQLLFYSVGIGQISSEVPQNLSASRPQDRQFILSSKKLLLSDSGFYLCAWSPDRGSPLHFGNGTRLTVT.

V is TRBV5-1 and J is TRBJ1-1; weak D call: TRBD1 (6 bases). Germline loops: CDR1 SGHRS, CDR2 YFSETQ. The V end was cut by 0 bases, the J end by 3 bases, with 9 bases between. This CDR3 is 14 amino acids long. The CDR3 here is CASSLADRYTEAFF. In DNA, the CDR3 is TGCGCCAGCAGCTTGGCGGACAGATACACTGAAGCTTTCTTT.

The V gene is TRBV11-2, the J gene TRBJ2-7; maybe TRBD1 (5 bases). The CDR3 extends over 14 amino acids. CDR1 is SGHAT and CDR2 is FQNNGV in the germline V gene. Trimming removed 6 bases from V and 0 bases from J, with 12 bases in between. CDR3 protein: CASSPDSSSYEQYF. CDR3 DNA sequence: TGTGCCAGCAGTCCAGACAGCAGCTCCTACGAGCAGTACTTC. The complete variable domain, with remaining parts taken from reference TRBV11-2 and TRBJ2-7, reads EAGVAQSPRYKIIEKRQSVAFWCNPISGHATLYWYQQILGQGPKLLIQFQNNGVVDDSQLPKDRFSAERLKGVDSTLKIQPAKLEDSAVYLCASSPDSSSYEQYFGPGTRLTVT.

V gene TRBV10-2 combines with J gene TRBJ2-7; 12 positions match TRBD2. Germline-derived CDR1 and CDR2 are WSHSY and SAAADI. The CDR3 loop spans 15 amino acids. The V and J ends lost 3 bases and 12 bases, in that order; junction bases with no gene match: 12. The CDR3 sequence is CASSDSRLAGASRYF. CDR3 nucleotide sequence: TGCGCCAGCAGTGATAGTCGACTAGCGGGGGCCTCAAGGTACTTC.

The rearrangement joins TRBV5-4 to TRBJ2-5; 8 bases map to TRBD1. With 4 bases clipped from V and 3 bases from J, the junction kept 5 bases outside the gene matches. The V gene's germline CDR1 is SGHNT and CDR2 YYREEE (reference sequence). This CDR3 region has 14 residues. CDR3 in DNA: TGTGCCAGCAGCACAGGGGGTTTTGAAGAGACCCAGTACTTC. This encodes CASSTGGFEETQYF.

The V gene is TRBV5-1, the J gene TRBJ2-1; 10 bases match TRBD1. CDR1 SGHRS and CDR2 YFSETQ come from the germline V gene. J lost 3 bases, V lost 0 bases, and 6 bases had no gene match. The CDR3 consists of 17 residues. The CDR3 DNA is TGCGCCAGCAGCTTGGAGCTCGGGACAGGGGTCTACAATGAGCAGTTCTTC. It codes for CASSLELGTGVYNEQFF.

The chain links TRBV7-2 to TRBJ1-1; D not resolved. The CDR3 sequence is 13 residues long. Germline CDR1 and CDR2: SGHTA and FQGNSA. Trimming took 5 bases from V and 0 from J, leaving 7 bases between them. CDR3 nucleotide sequence: TGTGCCAGCAGCCCGAGAATGAACACTGAAGCTTTCTTT. The encoded protein is CASSPRMNTEAFF.

This clone was recorded only once. The CDR3 region has the DNA TGCGCCAGCAGCTATACTATGGGTTCCTATAATTCACCCCTCCACTTT. As protein: CASSYTMGSYNSPLHF. The chain has TRBV5-1 and TRBJ1-6, with D unclear. With 3 bases removed from V and 1 base from J, the gap between germline ends came to 11 bases. Per the germline V gene, CDR1 is SGHRS and CDR2 is YFSETQ. The CDR3 loop spans 16 amino acids.

The chain uses TRBV5-8 and TRBJ1-6; 7 bases fit TRBD1. The CDR3 loop spans 16 amino acids. In germline, CDR1 is SGHTS, CDR2 YDEGEE. Trimming removed 2 bases from V and 7 bases from J; junction bases left unmatched: 9. CDR3 amino acids: CASSLITPGGNSPLHF. In DNA, the CDR3 is TGTGCCAGCAGCTTAATTACACCAGGGGGGAATTCACCCCTCCACTTT. The whole variable domain, filled in from reference TRBV5-8 and TRBJ1-6, reads EAGVTQSPTHLIKTRGQQATLRCSPISGHTSVYWYQQALGLGLQFLLWYDEGEERNRGNFPPRFSGRQFPNYSSELNVNALELEDSALYLCASSLITPGGNSPLHFGNGTRLTVT.

This clone was counted once. J is TRBJ2-2 and V is TRBV19, with 7 positions matching TRBD2. V was clipped by 5 bases and J by 10 bases; unmatched bases: 13. The CDR3 spans 15 residues. Germline CDR1 is LNHDA and CDR2 is SQIVND (reference sequence). Here the CDR3 reads CASSPSRGGEVELFF. CDR3 sequence (DNA): TGTGCCAGTAGTCCCTCCCGCGGGGGAGAGGTGGAGCTGTTTTTT.

The chain joins TRBV10-3 to TRBJ1-1; D unclear. Trimming stripped 4 bases from V and 1 base from J, with 7 bases between. The CDR3 has 13 residues. Germline V CDR1 and CDR2: ENHRY, SYGVKD. The CDR3 sequence is CAISGEGNTEAFF. The CDR3 DNA is TGTGCCATCAGTGGTGAGGGGAACACTGAAGCTTTCTTT.

The V gene is TRBV28, the J gene TRBJ2-2; D is perhaps TRBD2 (6 bases). The ends were cut back, 2 bases at V and 8 bases at J, with 12 bases in the middle. Per germline, CDR1 MDHEN and CDR2 SYDVKM. This CDR3 is built from 14 residues. As DNA, the CDR3 is TGTGCCAGCAGTTTAAGGGCGGGGAAGGGGGAGCTGTTTTTT. This encodes CASSLRAGKGELFF.

The V and J genes are TRBV7-8 and TRBJ1-3; D gene unclear. CDR1 SGHVS and CDR2 FQNEAQ come from the germline V gene. The CDR3 is 13 residues long. Trimming left V 2 bases short and J 2 bases short, with 4 bases between. DNA of the CDR3: TGTGCCAGCAGCTTATCGGCTGGAAACACCATATATTTT. Translated: CASSLSAGNTIYF.

The chain links TRBV5-5 to TRBJ2-1; 9 bases align to TRBD1. Germline CDR1 SGHKS, CDR2 YYEKEE (reference sequence). This CDR3 spans 15 amino acids. J lost 8 bases, V lost 4 bases, and 10 bases had no gene match. The CDR3 nucleotides read TGTGCCAGCAGCATGCGACAGGGGGATATGGATGAGCAGTTCTTC. It translates to CASSMRQGDMDEQFF.

This chain uses TRBV5-6 with TRBJ1-6, with 10 bases matching TRBD1. V was pared by 4 bases and J by 8 bases, with 3 bases of the junction left unmatched. Germline CDR1 is SGHDT and CDR2 is YYEEEE. This CDR3 has 14 residues. The CDR3 spells CASSEDRGYSPLHF. The CDR3 DNA follows: TGTGCCAGCAGCGAGGACAGGGGGTATTCACCCCTCCACTTT. The whole variable domain, remainder taken from reference TRBV5-6 and TRBJ1-6, is DAGVTQSPTHLIKTRGQQVTLRCSPKSGHDTVSWYQQALGQGPQFIFQYYEEEERQRGNFPDRFSGHQFPNYSSELNVNALLLGDSALYLCASSEDRGYSPLHFGNGTRLTVT.

The V call is TRBV5-4, the J call TRBJ1-4, with 8 bases that match TRBD1. Germline CDR1 SGHNT, CDR2 YYREEE (reference sequence). V lost 4 bases to trimming and J lost 8 bases; unmatched junction nucleotides: 10. This CDR3 contains 15 residues. CDR3 sequence: CASSPTGQDNEKLFF. DNA for the CDR3: TGTGCCAGCAGCCCTACGGGACAGGATAACGAAAAACTGTTTTTT.